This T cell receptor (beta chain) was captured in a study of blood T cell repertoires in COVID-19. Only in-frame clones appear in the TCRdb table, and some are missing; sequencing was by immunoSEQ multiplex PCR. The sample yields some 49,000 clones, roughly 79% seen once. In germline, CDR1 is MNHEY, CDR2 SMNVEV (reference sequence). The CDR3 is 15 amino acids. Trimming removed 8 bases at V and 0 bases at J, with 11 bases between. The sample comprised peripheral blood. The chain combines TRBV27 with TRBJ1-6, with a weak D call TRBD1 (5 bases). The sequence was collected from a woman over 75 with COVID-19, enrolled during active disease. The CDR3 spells CASRGGSSYNSPLHF. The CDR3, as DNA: TGTGCCAGCCGGGGGGGGAGCTCCTATAATTCACCCCTCCACTTT.